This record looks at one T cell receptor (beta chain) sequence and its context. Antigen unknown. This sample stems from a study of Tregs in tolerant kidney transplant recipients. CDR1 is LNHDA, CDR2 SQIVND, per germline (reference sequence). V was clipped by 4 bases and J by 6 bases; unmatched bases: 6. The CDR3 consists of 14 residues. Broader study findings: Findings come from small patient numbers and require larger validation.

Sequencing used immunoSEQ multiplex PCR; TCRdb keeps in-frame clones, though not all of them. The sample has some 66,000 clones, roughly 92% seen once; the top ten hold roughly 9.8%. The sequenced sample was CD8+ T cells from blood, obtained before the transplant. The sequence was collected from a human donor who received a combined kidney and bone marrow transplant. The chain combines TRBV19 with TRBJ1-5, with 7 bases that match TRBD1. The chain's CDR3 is CASSKTGRFQPQHF. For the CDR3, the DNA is TGTGCCAGTAGTAAGACAGGGAGATTTCAGCCCCAGCATTTT.